This T cell receptor (beta chain) was recorded in a study of shared clonotypes between healthy human individuals. Measured with immunoSEQ multiplex PCR; TCRdb has only the in-frame clones, and not every one. The sample lists roughly 2,500,000 clones, 80% to 95% occurring once. Sequencing was done on a sample of naive CD4+ T cells from PBMCs. Stated subset: CD45RA+ positively selected. The TCR sequence derives from a man aged 18 to 29 in good health. Some clones in this sample may be carry-over from other donors' samples.

The DNA of the CDR3 is TGTGCCAGCAGACCAGACAGGGGGCCAGGCGAAGCTTTCTTT. It is translated as CASRPDRGPGEAFF. This sequence joins TRBV28 and TRBJ1-1; 10 bases are a match to TRBD1. Germline V CDR1 and CDR2: MDHEN, SYDVKM. This CDR3 contains 14 residues. With 6 bases clipped from V and 8 bases from J, the junction kept 9 bases outside the gene matches.